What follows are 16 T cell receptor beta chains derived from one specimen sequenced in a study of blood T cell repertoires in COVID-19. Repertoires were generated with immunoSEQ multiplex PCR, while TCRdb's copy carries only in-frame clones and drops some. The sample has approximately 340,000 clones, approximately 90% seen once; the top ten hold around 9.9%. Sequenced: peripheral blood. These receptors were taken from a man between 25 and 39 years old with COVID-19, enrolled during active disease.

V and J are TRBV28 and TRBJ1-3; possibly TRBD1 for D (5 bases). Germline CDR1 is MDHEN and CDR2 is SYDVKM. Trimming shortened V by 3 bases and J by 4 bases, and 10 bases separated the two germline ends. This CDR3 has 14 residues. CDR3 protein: CASSLAGGGNTIYF. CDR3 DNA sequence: TGTGCCAGCAGTTTGGCCGGGGGGGGAAACACCATATATTTT.

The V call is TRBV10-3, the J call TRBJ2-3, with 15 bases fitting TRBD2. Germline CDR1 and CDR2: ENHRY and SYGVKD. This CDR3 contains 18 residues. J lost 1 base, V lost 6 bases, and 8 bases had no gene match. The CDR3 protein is CAIREGLAGGPGTDTQYF. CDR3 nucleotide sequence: TGTGCCATCAGAGAAGGACTAGCGGGAGGGCCCGGCACAGATACGCAGTATTTT.

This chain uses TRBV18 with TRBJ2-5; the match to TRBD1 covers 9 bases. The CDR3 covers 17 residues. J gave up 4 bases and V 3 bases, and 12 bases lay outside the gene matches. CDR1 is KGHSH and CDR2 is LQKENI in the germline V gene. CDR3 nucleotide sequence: TGTGCCAGCTCACCGGTTATACAGGGGGCTTCCCGAGAGACCCAGTACTTC. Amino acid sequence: CASSPVIQGASRETQYF.

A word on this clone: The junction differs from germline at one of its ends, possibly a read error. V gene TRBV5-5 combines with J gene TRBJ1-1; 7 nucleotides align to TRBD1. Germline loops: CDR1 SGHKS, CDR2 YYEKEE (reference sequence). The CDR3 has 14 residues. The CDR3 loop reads CASSLETGWVEAFF. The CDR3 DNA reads TGTGCCAGCAGTTTGGAGACAGGGTGGGTTGAAGCTTTCTTT. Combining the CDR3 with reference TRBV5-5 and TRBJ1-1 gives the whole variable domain DAGVTQSPTHLIKTRGQQVTLRCSPISGHKSVSWYQQVLGQGPQFIFQYYEKEERGRGNFPDRFSARQFPNYSSELNVNALLLGDSALYLCASSLETGWVEAFFGQGTRLTVV.

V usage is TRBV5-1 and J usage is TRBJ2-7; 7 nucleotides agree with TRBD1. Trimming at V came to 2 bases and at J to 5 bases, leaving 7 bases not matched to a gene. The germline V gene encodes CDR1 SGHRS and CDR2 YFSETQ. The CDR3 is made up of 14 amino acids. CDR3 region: CASSFGTARDEQYF. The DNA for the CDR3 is TGCGCCAGCAGCTTTGGGACAGCCCGGGACGAGCAGTACTTC.

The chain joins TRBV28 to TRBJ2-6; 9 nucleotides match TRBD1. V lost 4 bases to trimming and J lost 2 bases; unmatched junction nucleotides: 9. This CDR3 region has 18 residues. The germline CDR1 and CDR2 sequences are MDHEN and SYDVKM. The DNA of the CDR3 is TGTGCCAGCAGTTCAACCGGGACAGGGAAGGCTGGGGCCAACGTCCTGACTTTC. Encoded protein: CASSSTGTGKAGANVLTF.

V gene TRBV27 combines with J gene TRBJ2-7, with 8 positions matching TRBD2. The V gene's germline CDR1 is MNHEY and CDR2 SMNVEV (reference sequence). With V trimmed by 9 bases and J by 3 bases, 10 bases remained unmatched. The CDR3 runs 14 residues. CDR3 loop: CASAPAGGNYEQYF. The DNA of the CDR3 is TGTGCCAGTGCCCCGGCGGGAGGAAACTACGAGCAGTACTTC.

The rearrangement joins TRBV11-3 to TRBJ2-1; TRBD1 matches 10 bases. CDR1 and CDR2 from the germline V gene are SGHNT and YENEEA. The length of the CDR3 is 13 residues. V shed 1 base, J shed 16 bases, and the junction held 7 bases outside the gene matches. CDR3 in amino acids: CASSLGETGGQFF. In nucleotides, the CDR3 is TGTGCCAGCAGCTTAGGCGAGACAGGGGGCCAATTCTTC.

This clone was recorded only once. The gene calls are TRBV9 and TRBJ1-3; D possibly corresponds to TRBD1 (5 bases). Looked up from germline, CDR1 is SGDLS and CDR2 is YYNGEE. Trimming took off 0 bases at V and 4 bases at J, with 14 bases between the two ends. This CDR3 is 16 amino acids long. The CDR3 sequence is CASSVAGGGGGNTIYF. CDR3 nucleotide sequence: TGTGCCAGCAGCGTAGCCGGCGGGGGAGGCGGAAACACCATATATTTT. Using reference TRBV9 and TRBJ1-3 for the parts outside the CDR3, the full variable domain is DSGVTQTPKHLITATGQRVTLRCSPRSGDLSVYWYQQSLDQGLQFLIQYYNGEERAKGNILERFSAQQFPDLHSELNLSSLELGDSALYFCASSVAGGGGGNTIYFGEGSWLTVV.

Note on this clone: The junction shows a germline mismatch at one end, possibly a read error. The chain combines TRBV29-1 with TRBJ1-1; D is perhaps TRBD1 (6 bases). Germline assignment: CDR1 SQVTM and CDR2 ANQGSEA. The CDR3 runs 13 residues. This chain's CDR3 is CSVRGGPNTETFF. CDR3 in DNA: TGCAGCGTTAGGGGGGGACCGAACACTGAAACTTTCTTT. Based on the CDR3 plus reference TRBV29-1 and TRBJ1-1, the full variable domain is SAVISQKPSRDICQRGTSLTIQCQVDSQVTMMFWYRQQPGQSLTLIATANQGSEATYESGFVIDKFPISRPNLTFSTLTVSNMSPEDSSIYLCSVRGGPNTETFFGQGTRLTVV.

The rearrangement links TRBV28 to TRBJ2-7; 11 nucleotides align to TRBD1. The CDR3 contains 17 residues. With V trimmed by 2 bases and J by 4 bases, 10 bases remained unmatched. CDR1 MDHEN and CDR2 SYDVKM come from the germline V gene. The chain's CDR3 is CASSLRDRGSFVYEQYF. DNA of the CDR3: TGTGCCAGCAGTTTAAGGGACAGGGGGTCTTTTGTATACGAGCAGTACTTC.

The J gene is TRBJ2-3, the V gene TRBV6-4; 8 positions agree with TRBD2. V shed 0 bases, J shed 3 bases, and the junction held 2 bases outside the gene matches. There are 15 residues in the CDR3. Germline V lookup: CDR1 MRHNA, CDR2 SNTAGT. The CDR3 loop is CASSDSPSGTDTQYF. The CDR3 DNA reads TGTGCCAGCAGTGACTCCCCTAGCGGGACAGATACGCAGTATTTT.

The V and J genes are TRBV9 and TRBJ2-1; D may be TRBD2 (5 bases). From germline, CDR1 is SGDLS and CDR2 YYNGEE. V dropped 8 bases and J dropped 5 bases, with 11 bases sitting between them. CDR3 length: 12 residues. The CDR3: CASKGADNEQFF. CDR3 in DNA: TGTGCCAGTAAAGGAGCGGACAATGAGCAGTTCTTC.

The CDR3 DNA follows: TGTGCCAGTAGTATGGACCACAGGGTTTTGGGCTATGGCTACACCTTC. Its translation: CASSMDHRVLGYGYTF. The V gene is TRBV19, the J gene TRBJ1-2; possibly TRBD1 for D (6 bases). The CDR3 covers 16 residues. Germline assignment: CDR1 LNHDA and CDR2 SQIVND (reference sequence). Trimming took 3 bases from V and 4 from J, leaving 18 bases between them.

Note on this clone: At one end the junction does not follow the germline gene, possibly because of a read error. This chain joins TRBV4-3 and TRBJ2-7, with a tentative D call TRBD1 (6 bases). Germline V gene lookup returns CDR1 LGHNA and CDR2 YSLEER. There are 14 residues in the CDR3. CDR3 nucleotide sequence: TGCGCTAGCAGCCAATACAGGGAGTCCTACGAGCAGTACTTC. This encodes CASSQYRESYEQYF.

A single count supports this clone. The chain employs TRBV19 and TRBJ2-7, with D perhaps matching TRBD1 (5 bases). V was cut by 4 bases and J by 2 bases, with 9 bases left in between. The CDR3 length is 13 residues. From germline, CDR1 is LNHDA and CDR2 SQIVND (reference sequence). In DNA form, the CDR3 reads TGTGCCAGTAGTAGGGCCAGGGCCTACGAGCAGTACTTC. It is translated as CASSRARAYEQYF.